This T cell receptor (beta chain) emerged from a study of cytomegalovirus exposure and HLA in healthy donors. PCR primers comprised 60 Vbeta and 13 Jbeta primers. Repertoires were generated with immunoSEQ multiplex PCR, while TCRdb's copy carries only in-frame clones and drops some. The table lists around 150,000 clones, 80% to 90% of them singletons. The sample was PBMCs. The sequence was collected from a woman in her forties or fifties in good health and CMV-seronegative.

The CDR3 region has the DNA TGCAGCGTGGGACTTATCACCGGGGAGCTGTTTTTT. Translated, it gives CSVGLITGELFF. The chain is built from TRBV29-1 and TRBJ2-2, with D possibly matching TRBD2 (6 bases). The germline V gene has CDR1 SQVTM and CDR2 ANQGSEA. CDR3 length equals 12 residues. V gave up 6 bases and J gave up 4 bases, with 9 bases separating them.